This is a list of T cell receptor beta chains from one sample in a study of identifying expanded T cells in peripheral blood. The table came from immunoSEQ multiplex PCR; TCRdb's copy has only in-frame clones and leaves some out. Of about 100,000 clones listed, 80% to 90% are singletons. Sequencing was done on a sample of blood. Every receptor here comes from a person aged 18 to 70 in good health. Both conserved end residues are part of each CDR3. Fields, in order: CDR3 DNA, CDR3 protein, CDR3 length, J gene, D gene, V gene, clone size. The D gene is left open where the match is weak. The size of a clone is reported for some rows only, either as once, few or many, or as a class for expanded clones.

DNA: TGTGCCAGCAGCCCGACTAGCGGACTTGGATTCGAGCAGTACTTC
CDR3: CASSPTSGLGFEQYF
length: 15
J: TRBJ2-7
D: TRBD2
V: TRBV7-9
size: -

DNA: TGTGCCAGCAGCTCAAACGGAGCAACTAATGAAAAACTGTTTTTT
CDR3: CASSSNGATNEKLFF
length: 15
J: TRBJ1-4
D: -
V: TRBV6-5
size: -

DNA: TGTGCCAGTACCTTAATCGGAGGGCCTGGAAACACCATATATTTT
CDR3: CASTLIGGPGNTIYF
length: 15
J: TRBJ1-3
D: -
V: TRBV19
size: few

DNA: TGTGCCAGCAGTGGGGACAGGGGTCCCTACGAGCAGTACTTC
CDR3: CASSGDRGPYEQYF
length: 14
J: TRBJ2-7
D: TRBD1
V: TRBV2
size: -

DNA: TGTGCCAGTAGTACTCTGGGCGCCTATAATTCACCCCTCCACTTT
CDR3: CASSTLGAYNSPLHF
length: 15
J: TRBJ1-6
D: -
V: TRBV19
size: -

DNA: TGTGCCATCAGTGACAGGGATATTAGCACAGATACGCAGTATTTT
CDR3: CAISDRDISTDTQYF
length: 15
J: TRBJ2-3
D: -
V: TRBV10-3
size: -

DNA: TGTGCCAGCAGCTTGTTTAGGACAGGGGAGGGCATAGGGGAGACCCAGTACTTC
CDR3: CASSLFRTGEGIGETQYF
length: 18
J: TRBJ2-5
D: TRBD1
V: TRBV5-5
size: -

DNA: TGTGCCAGCAGCCAGGAGGGGGTAGGACACTACGAGCAGTACTTC
CDR3: CASSQEGVGHYEQYF
length: 15
J: TRBJ2-7
D: -
V: TRBV7-9
size: -

DNA: TGTGCCAGCAGCCGATCCCGCGGGACAGGGGAAGAGACCCAGTACTTC
CDR3: CASSRSRGTGEETQYF
length: 16
J: TRBJ2-5
D: TRBD1
V: TRBV4-2
size: once

DNA: TGTGCCAGCAGCGACCGGGGGGTAGGATCAGATACGCAGTATTTT
CDR3: CASSDRGVGSDTQYF
length: 15
J: TRBJ2-3
D: TRBD2
V: TRBV9
size: -

DNA: TGTGCCAGCAGTTTATTACCTTCATCGGGCGGCATGAACACTGAAGCTTTCTTT
CDR3: CASSLLPSSGGMNTEAFF
length: 18
J: TRBJ1-1
D: -
V: TRBV27
size: -

DNA: TGTGCCAGCAGCTTGGACAGGTATGTCACTGAAGCTTTCTTT
CDR3: CASSLDRYVTEAFF
length: 14
J: TRBJ1-1
D: -
V: TRBV5-4
size: -

DNA: TGTGCCAGCAGTGTGGGGGTTAACCGGAAAACTGAAGCTTTCTTT
CDR3: CASSVGVNRKTEAFF
length: 15
J: TRBJ1-1
D: -
V: TRBV6-1
size: -

DNA: TGCGCCAGCAGCTTGTTGGGCTTGGGTGGAAACACCATATATTTT
CDR3: CASSLLGLGGNTIYF
length: 15
J: TRBJ1-3
D: -
V: TRBV5-1
size: -

DNA: TGTGCCAGCAGCCATTCCCTATCTCGGGCCGGGGAGCTGTTTTTT
CDR3: CASSHSLSRAGELFF
length: 15
J: TRBJ2-2
D: -
V: TRBV9
size: -

DNA: TGCGCCAGCAGCTTCGGACTCATCTATGGCTACACCTTC
CDR3: CASSFGLIYGYTF
length: 13
J: TRBJ1-2
D: -
V: TRBV5-1
size: -

DNA: TGTGCCTGGAGTGGAGGGTTTTCTGGAAACACCATATATTTT
CDR3: CAWSGGFSGNTIYF
length: 14
J: TRBJ1-3
D: -
V: TRBV30
size: -

DNA: TGTGCCAGTAGTGAACAGGGGGAGGACACTGAAGCTTTCTTT
CDR3: CASSEQGEDTEAFF
length: 14
J: TRBJ1-1
D: TRBD1
V: TRBV19
size: -

DNA: TGTGCCAGCAGTGACGGTAGAGACAATGAGCAGTTCTTC
CDR3: CASSDGRDNEQFF
length: 13
J: TRBJ2-1
D: -
V: TRBV6-1
size: -

DNA: TGTGCCAGCAGCTCCAGGGGGGTGACTAATGAAAAACTGTTTTTT
CDR3: CASSSRGVTNEKLFF
length: 15
J: TRBJ1-4
D: TRBD1
V: TRBV7-9
size: -

DNA: TGCGCCAGCAGCTCTTACCGGGACACCAACCCGGGGGGCTACACCTTC
CDR3: CASSSYRDTNPGGYTF
length: 16
J: TRBJ1-2
D: -
V: TRBV5-1
size: once

DNA: TGTGCCAGCAGCCCAGCCCCCGCGGGGGTAGGGTGGAGTGAGCAGTTCTTC
CDR3: CASSPAPAGVGWSEQFF
length: 17
J: TRBJ2-1
D: TRBD2
V: TRBV28
size: -

DNA: TGTGCCAGTAGTATAATGGCGGGTCCGGTGGATGGCTACACCTTC
CDR3: CASSIMAGPVDGYTF
length: 15
J: TRBJ1-2
D: -
V: TRBV19
size: -

DNA: TGTGCCAGCAGCTATGGGACGGGTGGTGAAAAACTGTTTTTT
CDR3: CASSYGTGGEKLFF
length: 14
J: TRBJ1-4
D: -
V: TRBV5-4
size: -

DNA: TGTGCCAGCAGCTCCGGCGTGAGACAGGGAGAAAGGTACGAGCAGTACTTC
CDR3: CASSSGVRQGERYEQYF
length: 17
J: TRBJ2-7
D: TRBD1
V: TRBV7-2
size: -

DNA: TGTGCCAGTAGTATAGCCGACGGGGGCAACTATGGCTACACCTTC
CDR3: CASSIADGGNYGYTF
length: 15
J: TRBJ1-2
D: -
V: TRBV19
size: few

DNA: TGTGCCAGCAGTTACTCGGGACAGGGAAACTCCATATATTTT
CDR3: CASSYSGQGNSIYF
length: 14
J: TRBJ1-3
D: TRBD1
V: TRBV6-6
size: -

DNA: TGCAGTGCTCCGACGGTCAATGAGCAGTTCTTC
CDR3: CSAPTVNEQFF
length: 11
J: TRBJ2-1
D: -
V: TRBV20-1
size: -

DNA: TGCGCCAGCAGCCAAGGACAGATGAACTATGGCTACACCTTC
CDR3: CASSQGQMNYGYTF
length: 14
J: TRBJ1-2
D: -
V: TRBV4-1
size: -

DNA: TGTGCCAGCAGCTTTCGGGGCAGGGATAATGAGCAGTTCTTC
CDR3: CASSFRGRDNEQFF
length: 14
J: TRBJ2-1
D: -
V: TRBV7-9
size: -

DNA: TGTGCTAGTGGCCGGAGCGGGGGGGCCTACAATGAGCAGTTCTTC
CDR3: CASGRSGGAYNEQFF
length: 15
J: TRBJ2-1
D: TRBD2
V: TRBV12-5
size: -

DNA: TGTGCCAGCAGCTCGCCCAGTAAGCACACCTACGAGCAGTACTTC
CDR3: CASSSPSKHTYEQYF
length: 15
J: TRBJ2-7
D: -
V: TRBV7-9
size: -

DNA: TGTGCCAGCAGCTTTGGGACTTCTGGGGCCAACGTCCTGACTTTC
CDR3: CASSFGTSGANVLTF
length: 15
J: TRBJ2-6
D: -
V: TRBV7-2
size: once

DNA: TGCGCCAGCAGCTTGAGCCCCCCTCGTAATGAAAAACTGTTTTTT
CDR3: CASSLSPPRNEKLFF
length: 15
J: TRBJ1-4
D: -
V: TRBV5-1
size: -

DNA: TGTGCCAGTAGTATACGATTCCGGGGAGACAGGGAATGGCAGCCCCAGCATTTT
CDR3: CASSIRFRGDREWQPQHF
length: 18
J: TRBJ1-5
D: TRBD1
V: TRBV19
size: once

DNA: TGCGCCAGCAGCTTGGACAGGGAGGCAGATACGCAGTATTTT
CDR3: CASSLDREADTQYF
length: 14
J: TRBJ2-3
D: -
V: TRBV5-1
size: -

DNA: TGTGCCAGCAGTGACCCGGGACAGGGGGCGCGGGGACTGTTTTTT
CDR3: CASSDPGQGARGLFF
length: 15
J: TRBJ2-2
D: TRBD1
V: TRBV6-1
size: -

DNA: TGTGCCAGCAGCTTATTTGGACTAGCGGGAATTCAGCAGTTCTTC
CDR3: CASSLFGLAGIQQFF
length: 15
J: TRBJ2-1
D: TRBD2
V: TRBV7-8
size: -

DNA: TGTGCCAGCAGCTTAGCCGGGACTAGCGGGAGTTCCTACGAGCAGTACTTC
CDR3: CASSLAGTSGSSYEQYF
length: 17
J: TRBJ2-7
D: TRBD2
V: TRBV11-3
size: -

DNA: TGCGCCAGCAGCTTCTTCACAGATACGCAGTATTTT
CDR3: CASSFFTDTQYF
length: 12
J: TRBJ2-3
D: -
V: TRBV5-1
size: -

DNA: TGTGCCAGCAGCTTCCGTCCCTTACTAGCGGGAGCTTACGAGCAGTACTTC
CDR3: CASSFRPLLAGAYEQYF
length: 17
J: TRBJ2-7
D: TRBD2
V: TRBV5-6
size: -